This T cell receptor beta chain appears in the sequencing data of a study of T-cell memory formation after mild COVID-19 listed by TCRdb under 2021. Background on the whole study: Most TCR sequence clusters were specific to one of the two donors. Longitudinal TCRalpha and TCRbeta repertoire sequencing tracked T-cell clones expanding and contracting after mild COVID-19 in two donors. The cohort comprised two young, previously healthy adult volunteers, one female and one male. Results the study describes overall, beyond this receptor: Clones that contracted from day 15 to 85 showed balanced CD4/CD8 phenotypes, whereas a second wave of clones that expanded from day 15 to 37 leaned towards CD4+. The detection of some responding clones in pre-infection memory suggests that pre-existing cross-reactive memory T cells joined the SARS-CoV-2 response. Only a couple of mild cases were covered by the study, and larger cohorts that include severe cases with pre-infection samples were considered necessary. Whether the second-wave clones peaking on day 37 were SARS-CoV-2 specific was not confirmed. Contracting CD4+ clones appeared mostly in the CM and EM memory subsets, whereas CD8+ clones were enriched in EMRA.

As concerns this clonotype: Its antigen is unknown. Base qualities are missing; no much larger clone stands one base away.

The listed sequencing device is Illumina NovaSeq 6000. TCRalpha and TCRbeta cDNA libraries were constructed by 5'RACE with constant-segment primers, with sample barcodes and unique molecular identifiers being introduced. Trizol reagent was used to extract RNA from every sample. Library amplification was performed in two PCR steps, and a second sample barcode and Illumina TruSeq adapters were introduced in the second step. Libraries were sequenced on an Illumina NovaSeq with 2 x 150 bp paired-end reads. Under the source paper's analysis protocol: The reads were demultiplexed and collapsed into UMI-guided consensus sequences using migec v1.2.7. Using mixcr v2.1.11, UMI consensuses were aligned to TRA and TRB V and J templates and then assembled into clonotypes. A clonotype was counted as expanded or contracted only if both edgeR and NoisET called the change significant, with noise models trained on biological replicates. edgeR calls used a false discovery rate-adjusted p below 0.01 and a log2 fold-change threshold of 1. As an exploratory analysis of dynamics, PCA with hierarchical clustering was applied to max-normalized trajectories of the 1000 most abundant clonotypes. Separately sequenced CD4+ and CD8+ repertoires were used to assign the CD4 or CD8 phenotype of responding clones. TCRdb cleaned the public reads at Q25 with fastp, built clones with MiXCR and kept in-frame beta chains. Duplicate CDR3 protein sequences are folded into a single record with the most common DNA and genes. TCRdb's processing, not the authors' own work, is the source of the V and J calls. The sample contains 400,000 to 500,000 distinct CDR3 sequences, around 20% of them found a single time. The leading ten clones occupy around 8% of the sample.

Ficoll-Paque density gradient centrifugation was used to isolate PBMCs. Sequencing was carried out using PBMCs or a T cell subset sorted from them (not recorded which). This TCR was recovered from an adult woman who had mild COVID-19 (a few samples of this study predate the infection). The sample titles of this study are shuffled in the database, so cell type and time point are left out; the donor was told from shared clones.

The DNA is TGTGCCAGCAGCCTGGGACGGCTCTCCTATAATTCACCCCTCCACTTT. Its translation is CASSLGRLSYNSPLHF. This chain is built from TRBV7-8 and TRBJ1-6, with a weak D call of TRBD1 (5 bases match). Trimming removed 5 bases from V and 0 bases from J, leaving 11 bases between the germline ends. Spanning cysteine to phenylalanine, the CDR3 consists of 16 amino acids. The CDR3 DNA has 48 bases and is translated from base 1. From the germline V gene, CDR1 is SGHVS and CDR2 is FQNEAQ.